These 23 T cell receptor beta chains came from one sample sequenced in a study of technical replicates of blood from several donors. Sequenced by immunoSEQ multiplex PCR; TCRdb stores in-frame clones only, minus some. The data show about 82,000 clones, around 94% seen once. The specimen sequenced was T cells isolated from PBMCs. These receptors were taken from a human donor in good health.

The chain uses TRBV7-9 and TRBJ2-7, with TRBD2 matching 8 bases. Germline V gene data show CDR1 as SEHNR and CDR2 as FQNEAQ (reference sequence). The CDR3 is 12 residues long. Trimming at V came to 11 bases and at J to 6 bases, leaving 9 bases not matched to a gene. The CDR3 DNA is TGTGCCGGTCGGGAGGGCCAGCTCGAGCAGTACTTC. Translating gives CAGREGQLEQYF.

This chain links TRBV18 with TRBJ1-4; D gene ambiguous. The germline CDR1 and CDR2 sequences are KGHSH and LQKENI. V was shortened by 3 bases and J by 8 bases, with 13 bases between the two germline ends. The length of the CDR3 is 14 residues. CDR3 region: CASSPAGAREKLFF. DNA of the CDR3: TGTGCCAGCTCACCCGCCGGAGCACGCGAAAAACTGTTTTTT.

V is TRBV28 and J is TRBJ1-5; the D gene is possibly TRBD1 (5 bases). CDR1 MDHEN and CDR2 SYDVKM come from the germline V gene. V gave up 5 bases and J gave up 10 bases, with 9 bases separating them. CDR3 size: 11 residues. CDR3 region: CASSLGVPQHF. The CDR3 nucleotides are TGTGCCAGCAGTCTAGGGGTACCCCAGCATTTT.

The CDR3 here is CASRLSQGSEAFF. CDR3 bases: TGTGCCAGCAGGCTTAGCCAAGGTTCTGAAGCTTTCTTT. The chain carries TRBV11-2 and TRBJ1-1; D is undetermined. Trimming left V 6 bases short and J 6 bases short, with 14 bases between. CDR1 and CDR2 from the germline V gene are SGHAT and FQNNGV. This CDR3 region has 13 residues. Full variable domain (outside the CDR3, taken from reference TRBV11-2 and TRBJ1-1): EAGVAQSPRYKIIEKRQSVAFWCNPISGHATLYWYQQILGQGPKLLIQFQNNGVVDDSQLPKDRFSAERLKGVDSTLKIQPAKLEDSAVYLCASRLSQGSEAFFGQGTRLTVV.

This clone was counted a single time. The chain couples TRBV6-5 to TRBJ2-1; 8 bases are a match to TRBD1. CDR1 is MNHEY and CDR2 is SVGAGI in the germline V gene. V trimming: 2 bases; J trimming: 9 bases; junction bases outside the gene matches: 3. The CDR3 loop spans 13 amino acids. CDR3 sequence reads: CASSYGDRTEQFF. Written as DNA, the CDR3 is TGTGCCAGCAGTTACGGGGACAGGACTGAGCAGTTCTTC.

V is TRBV27 and J is TRBJ2-3; 9 nucleotides match TRBD2. V was clipped by 8 bases and J by 4 bases; unmatched bases: 10. The CDR3 sequence is 15 residues long. The germline CDR1 and CDR2 sequences are MNHEY and SMNVEV (reference sequence). This CDR3 is CASSRVAGVADTQYF. In DNA, the CDR3 is TGTGCCAGCTCGAGGGTAGCGGGAGTTGCAGATACGCAGTATTTT.

The chain couples TRBV2 to TRBJ2-7; perhaps TRBD2 as D (5 bases). There are 15 residues in the CDR3. Trimming cost V 10 bases and J 0 bases, with 19 bases left between them. Germline CDR1 is SNHLY and CDR2 is FYNNEI. The CDR3 reads CATNQRVDRSYEQYF. In nucleotides, the CDR3 is TGTGCCACCAACCAGAGGGTTGACCGCTCCTACGAGCAGTACTTC.

The chain couples TRBV19 to TRBJ1-5; 7 nucleotides agree with TRBD1. Germline CDR1 is LNHDA and CDR2 is SQIVND (reference sequence). V shed 10 bases and J 4 bases; nucleotides not matched to a gene: 7. The CDR3 runs 13 residues. The CDR3 loop is CATTGTANQPQHF. For the CDR3, the DNA is TGTGCCACTACCGGGACAGCTAATCAGCCCCAGCATTTT.

V is TRBV4-1 and J is TRBJ2-5; TRBD2 aligns across 8 bases. With V trimmed by 0 bases and J by 4 bases, 16 bases remained unmatched. Germline V gene data show CDR1 as MGHRA and CDR2 as YSYEKL. The CDR3 loop spans 19 amino acids. The CDR3 region is CASSQEGLGSGRIGETQYF. CDR3 nucleotides: TGCGCCAGCAGCCAAGAAGGATTGGGCAGCGGGAGAATAGGAGAGACCCAGTACTTC.

J is TRBJ2-5 and V is TRBV19, with TRBD1 identical over 10 bases. CDR3 size: 17 residues. The germline V gene encodes CDR1 LNHDA and CDR2 SQIVND (reference sequence). The ends lost 2 bases at V and 5 bases at J; junction bases unmatched: 11. DNA for the CDR3: TGTGCCAGTAGTATAATCCCTTTGGGGACAGGGGCGGAGACCCAGTACTTC. This sequence encodes CASSIIPLGTGAETQYF.

The chain employs TRBV6-6 and TRBJ2-3; 10 nucleotides agree with TRBD1. CDR3 length: 14 residues. Germline values: CDR1 MNHNY, CDR2 SVGAGI (reference sequence). V gave up 2 bases and J gave up 6 bases; unmatched junction bases: 2. Here the CDR3 DNA reads TGTGCCAGCAGTTACGGGACAGGGGCCGATACGCAGTATTTT. It is translated as CASSYGTGADTQYF.

This chain connects TRBV10-2 to TRBJ1-5, with D perhaps TRBD1 (5 bases). The CDR3 loop spans 12 amino acids. V dropped 6 bases and J dropped 7 bases, with 10 bases sitting between them. The germline CDR1 and CDR2 sequences are WSHSY and SAAADI. The CDR3 DNA reads TGCGCCAGCAGCCAGGGCGTGCAGCCCCAGCATTTT. Translating it yields CASSQGVQPQHF.

V gene TRBV15 combines with J gene TRBJ1-1; 11 bases are shared with TRBD1. This CDR3 has 16 amino acids. V lost 5 bases, J lost 1 base, and 6 bases stayed unmatched. Germline CDR1 LNHNV, CDR2 YYDKDF (reference sequence). Here the CDR3 reads CATSRGTGGRNTEAFF. DNA for the CDR3: TGTGCCACCAGCCGCGGGACAGGGGGAAGGAACACTGAAGCTTTCTTT. Full variable domain (missing parts from reference TRBV15 and TRBJ1-1): DAMVIQNPRYQVTQFGKPVTLSCSQTLNHNVMYWYQQKSSQAPKLLFHYYDKDFNNEADTPDNFQSRRPNTSFCFLDIRSPGLGDTAMYLCATSRGTGGRNTEAFFGQGTRLTVV.

As regards this clone: The CDR3 carries no conserved terminal phenylalanine or tryptophan, so it likely arises from a read error. The DNA is left out, because the CDR3 cannot be placed on it with certainty; the CDR3 is given as TCRdb lists it. The V call is TRBV5-6, the J call TRBJ2-7; no DNA check was done on the table's D call, TRBD1. The CDR3 has 8 amino acids, counting both end residues. CDR1 and CDR2 (germline): SGHDT, YYEEEE. CDR3 sequence: CASSLFNL.

This chain's CDR3 is CASGGRVSGANVLTF. DNA of the CDR3: TGTGCCAGCGGTGGACGGGTCTCTGGGGCCAACGTCCTGACTTTC. The chain employs TRBV2 and TRBJ2-6; D uncertain. From germline, CDR1 is SNHLY and CDR2 FYNNEI. The V end lost 8 bases, the J end lost 0 bases, and 11 bases lay between the germline ends. The CDR3 has 15 residues.

The chain recombines TRBV18 with TRBJ2-3, with D perhaps TRBD1 (6 bases). The V gene lost 6 bases and the J gene lost 4 bases, with 14 bases spanning the gap. CDR3 length: 14 residues. Germline CDR1 is KGHSH and CDR2 is LQKENI. The CDR3 spells CASSQTGYPDTQYF. In DNA, the CDR3 is TGTGCCAGCTCCCAGACAGGTTACCCAGATACGCAGTATTTT.

The J gene is TRBJ1-5, the V gene TRBV19; TRBD1 aligns across 7 bases. The CDR3 is made up of 15 amino acids. With 9 bases clipped from V and 3 bases from J, the junction kept 11 bases outside the gene matches. Germline CDR1 LNHDA, CDR2 SQIVND (reference sequence). CDR3 nucleotide sequence: TGTGCCAGCGACCCCTCCACAGGGGACAATCAGCCCCAGCATTTT. Protein sequence: CASDPSTGDNQPQHF.

The J gene is TRBJ2-7, the V gene TRBV4-1; D not resolved. Germline values: CDR1 MGHRA, CDR2 YSYEKL. This CDR3 comprises 13 residues. V was pared by 1 base and J by 3 bases, with 7 bases between. DNA for the CDR3: TGCGCCAGCAGCCAAGGACCGGGCTACGAGCAGTACTTC. Protein sequence: CASSQGPGYEQYF.

The chain couples TRBV6-5 to TRBJ1-1; TRBD1 is a possible D gene (6 bases). CDR1 and CDR2 from the germline V gene are MNHEY and SVGAGI. Trimming took 7 bases from V and 4 from J, leaving 13 bases between them. CDR3 length: 13 amino acids. The chain's CDR3 is CASTRARGTEAFF. The CDR3, as DNA: TGTGCCAGCACCCGGGCCAGGGGCACTGAAGCTTTCTTT.

The J gene is TRBJ2-1, the V gene TRBV13, with 11 bases aligning to TRBD2. Germline V gene lookup returns CDR1 PRHDT and CDR2 FYEKMQ (reference sequence). Losses at the gene ends were 5 bases for V and 6 bases for J; bases not matched to a gene: 6. The CDR3 contains 15 residues. CDR3 protein: CASSGTSGSSNEQFF. CDR3 sequence (DNA): TGTGCCAGCAGCGGAACTAGCGGGAGCTCCAATGAGCAGTTCTTC.

The rearrangement uses TRBV14 and TRBJ2-3; D may be TRBD1 (6 bases). Trimming stripped 5 bases from V and 0 bases from J, with 6 bases between. The CDR3 covers 13 residues. Germline lookup yields CDR1 SGHDN and CDR2 FVKESK. The CDR3, as DNA: TGTGCCAGCAGCGGACAGAGCACAGATACGCAGTATTTT. Translated, it gives CASSGQSTDTQYF.

The chain combines TRBV28 with TRBJ2-7, with D hard to call. The germline CDR1 and CDR2 sequences are MDHEN and SYDVKM. This CDR3 is 11 amino acids long. Trimming left V 4 bases short and J 12 bases short, with 13 bases between. The chain's CDR3 is CASSSVLRWYF. CDR3 sequence (DNA): TGTGCCAGCAGTTCCGTGCTACGGTGGTACTTC.

The chain is built from TRBV7-3 and TRBJ2-1, with D uncertain. Germline CDR1 SGHTA, CDR2 FQGTGA. Trimming took 2 bases from V and 4 from J, leaving 6 bases between them. The CDR3 totals 13 residues. The CDR3 loop reads CASSLQVYNEQFF. CDR3 bases: TGTGCCAGCAGCTTACAGGTTTACAATGAGCAGTTCTTC.